Listed below are T cell receptor beta chains from one sample, sequenced in a study of shared clonotypes between healthy human individuals. TCRdb keeps only in-frame clones here, not all; method: immunoSEQ multiplex PCR. The table lists hundreds of thousands of clones, roughly 98% of them singletons, with 0.3% in the top ten. The sequencing input was naive CD8+ T cells sorted from blood. These receptors all come from a young man in good health. Both conserved end residues are part of each CDR3. The order of the fields is CDR3 protein, clone size, V gene, J gene. For some rows the clone size is stated as once, few or many, or as a class when expanded; others skip it.

CSVEDRFSGSNEQFF,-,TRBV29-1,TRBJ2-1
CASSDPPSGNEQFF,-,TRBV10-1,TRBJ2-1
CASAGVPDEQYF,-,TRBV30,TRBJ2-7
CASSSGTSGRAYEQYF,-,TRBV7-9,TRBJ2-7
CASSDFSHEKLFF,-,TRBV25-1,TRBJ1-4
CATQEGASGLQTDTQYF,-,TRBV15,TRBJ2-3
CASSKDDTRFYEQYF,-,TRBV19,TRBJ2-7
CASSLEVVTDTQYF,-,TRBV7-8,TRBJ2-3
CASSQRGPGATDTQYF,-,TRBV5-1,TRBJ2-3
CSVSPDAFF,-,TRBV20-1,TRBJ1-1
CSVFGVVGADEQFF,-,TRBV29-1,TRBJ2-1
CASSSLETSGGLDEQFF,-,TRBV11-1,TRBJ2-1
CAISDPPQVTGELFF,-,TRBV10-3,TRBJ2-2
CASSFPGTIGGTTEAFF,-,TRBV11-2,TRBJ1-1
CASSYSTVGGEAFF,-,TRBV6-6,TRBJ1-1
CASSLVVDEQFF,-,TRBV5-6,TRBJ2-1
CAISESFRGEGGYTF,-,TRBV10-3,TRBJ1-2
CASSAGTYEQYF,-,TRBV19,TRBJ2-7
CASSLAQGAGNEQFF,-,TRBV19,TRBJ2-1
CASSQDLGSYEQYF,-,TRBV4-3,TRBJ2-7
CASSFGLVGQGAIGELFF,-,TRBV27,TRBJ2-2
CAISESSGTGGYLVHTDTQYF,-,TRBV10-3,TRBJ2-3
CAQGPLRQDHNYGYTF,-,TRBV30,TRBJ1-2
CSVAAFGNLQGREQYF,-,TRBV29-1,TRBJ2-7
CASSGLAGGPSSDTQYF,-,TRBV9,TRBJ2-3
CASSLDTGGLGGYTF,-,TRBV27,TRBJ1-2
CASRRGTLGSGETQYF,-,TRBV19,TRBJ2-5
CASSVGQGYGYTF,once,TRBV9,TRBJ1-2
CASSSTAVRGYTF,-,TRBV27,TRBJ1-2
CAWRGPVQALPGELFF,-,TRBV30,TRBJ2-2
CASSYRLAGEQYF,once,TRBV6-5,TRBJ2-7
CASSTGGTQFF,-,TRBV27,TRBJ2-1
CASSFQNQPQHF,-,TRBV7-9,TRBJ1-5
CASSPTGGLNTEQFF,-,TRBV11-2,TRBJ2-1
CATSRGWDKRDYGYTF,-,TRBV15,TRBJ1-2
CAISATDSNQPQHF,-,TRBV10-3,TRBJ1-5
CAWSEASGQNEKLFF,-,TRBV30,TRBJ1-4
CASSPTKASPSSYNEQFF,-,TRBV7-9,TRBJ2-1
CASSSLLAGVEADTQYF,-,TRBV7-9,TRBJ2-3
CASSSLELYGYTF,-,TRBV28,TRBJ1-2
CASSDSIRFNTEAFF,-,TRBV6-4,TRBJ1-1
CASSSTSGGTDTQYF,-,TRBV11-3,TRBJ2-3
CASSLVPGTGYEQYF,once,TRBV11-2,TRBJ2-7
CASGAGDTDTQYF,-,TRBV2,TRBJ2-3
CASNNLAGGNEQFF,-,TRBV6-1,TRBJ2-1
CASRRKVMNTEAFF,-,TRBV13,TRBJ1-1
CASSETSGRGNEQYF,-,TRBV5-1,TRBJ2-7
CAISESMGTAGGEQFF,-,TRBV10-3,TRBJ2-1
CASSARGSYEQYF,-,TRBV10-2,TRBJ2-7
CASSLLAEFTDTQYF,once,TRBV7-9,TRBJ2-3